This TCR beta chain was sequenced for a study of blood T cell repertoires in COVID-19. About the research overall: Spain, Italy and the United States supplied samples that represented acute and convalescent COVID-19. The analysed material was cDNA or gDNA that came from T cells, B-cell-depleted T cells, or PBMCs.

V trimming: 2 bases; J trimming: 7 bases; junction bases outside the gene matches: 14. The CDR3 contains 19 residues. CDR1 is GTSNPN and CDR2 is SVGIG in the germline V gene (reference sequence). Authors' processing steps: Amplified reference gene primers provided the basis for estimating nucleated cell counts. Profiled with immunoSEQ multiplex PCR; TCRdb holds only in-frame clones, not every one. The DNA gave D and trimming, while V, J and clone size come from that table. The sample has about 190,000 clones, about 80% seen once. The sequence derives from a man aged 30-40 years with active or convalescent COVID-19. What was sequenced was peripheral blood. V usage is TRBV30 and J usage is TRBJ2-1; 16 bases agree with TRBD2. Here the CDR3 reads CAWSPHAGTSGRAWNEQFF. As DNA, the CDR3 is TGTGCCTGGAGTCCTCATGCCGGGACTAGCGGGAGGGCCTGGAATGAGCAGTTCTTC.